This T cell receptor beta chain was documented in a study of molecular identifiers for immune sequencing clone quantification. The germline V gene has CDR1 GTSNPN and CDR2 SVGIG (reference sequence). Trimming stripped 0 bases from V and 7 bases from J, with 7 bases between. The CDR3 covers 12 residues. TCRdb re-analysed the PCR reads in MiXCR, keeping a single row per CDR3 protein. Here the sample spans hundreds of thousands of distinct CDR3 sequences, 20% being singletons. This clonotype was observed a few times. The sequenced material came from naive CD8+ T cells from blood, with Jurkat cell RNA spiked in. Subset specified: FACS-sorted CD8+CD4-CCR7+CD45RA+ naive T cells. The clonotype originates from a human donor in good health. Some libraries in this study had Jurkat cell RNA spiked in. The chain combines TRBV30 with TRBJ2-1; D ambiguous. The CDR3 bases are TGTGCCTGGAGTGTACACGGGAATGAGCAGTTCTTC. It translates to CAWSVHGNEQFF.